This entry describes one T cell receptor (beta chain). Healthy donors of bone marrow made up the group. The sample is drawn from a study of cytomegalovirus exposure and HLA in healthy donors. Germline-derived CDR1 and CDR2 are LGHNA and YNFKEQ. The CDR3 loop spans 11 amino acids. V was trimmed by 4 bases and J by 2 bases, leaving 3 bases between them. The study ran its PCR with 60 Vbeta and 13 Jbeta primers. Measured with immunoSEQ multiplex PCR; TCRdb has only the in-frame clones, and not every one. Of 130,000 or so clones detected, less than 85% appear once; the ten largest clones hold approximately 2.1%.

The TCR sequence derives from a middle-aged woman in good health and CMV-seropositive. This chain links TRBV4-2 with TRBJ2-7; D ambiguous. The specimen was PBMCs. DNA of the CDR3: TGTGCCAGCAGCCGGCCCTACGAGCAGTACTTC. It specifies CASSRPYEQYF.